These 15 T cell receptor beta chains share one sample of origin, sequenced in a study of early T cells in non-severe SARS-CoV-2 infection. TCRdb itself ran the 5' RACE reads through MiXCR, one entry per CDR3 protein. Of 55,000 to 70,000 distinct CDR3 sequences listed, roughly a tenth are singletons. The sample comprised whole blood. Every receptor here comes from an adult who was a healthcare worker with PCR-confirmed SARS-CoV-2 infection or an uninfected control (not recorded which).

V is TRBV10-1 and J is TRBJ2-7; 10 bases are shared with TRBD1. V lost 10 bases to trimming and J lost 1 base; unmatched junction nucleotides: 16. CDR1 and CDR2 (germline): WNHNN, SYGVQD (reference sequence). This CDR3 has 17 residues. This CDR3 is CANRTGGCIVTSYEQYF. CDR3 nucleotide sequence: TGCGCCAACCGGACAGGGGGGTGTATTGTTACGTCCTACGAGCAGTACTTC.

At least ten counts were recorded for this clonotype. The rearrangement links TRBV7-9 to TRBJ2-5, with D unresolved. V dropped 4 bases and J dropped 3 bases, with 12 bases sitting between them. CDR1 and CDR2 from the germline V gene are SEHNR and FQNEAQ (reference sequence). CDR3 length equals 14 residues. CDR3 DNA sequence: TGTGCCAGCAGCTCTGAGAGGCAAGAAGAGACCCAGTACTTC. This encodes CASSSERQEETQYF.

This chain links TRBV5-1 with TRBJ2-3; 13 nucleotides align to TRBD2. The CDR3 covers 14 residues. V was pared by 3 bases and J by 10 bases, with 5 bases of the junction left unmatched. Germline CDR1 is SGHRS and CDR2 is YFSETQ. DNA of the CDR3: TGCGCCAGCAGCTCCGGACTAGCGGGAGTTTCGCAGTATTTT. This codes for CASSSGLAGVSQYF.

This clonotype was seen at least ten times. The chain is built from TRBV12-3 or TRBV12-4 and TRBJ1-3; D remains unclear. The CDR3 length is 13 residues. With 4 bases removed from V and 7 bases from J, the gap between germline ends came to 11 bases. The CDR3 nucleotides read TGTGCCAGCAGTTATGGGGAGGAGAACACCATATATTTT. Its translation is CASSYGEENTIYF.

This clonotype has a count of ten or more. This chain joins TRBV10-3 and TRBJ1-1, with D possibly TRBD1 on 5 matching bases. The V and J ends lost 4 bases and 3 bases respectively, with 12 bases between them. The CDR3 spans 14 residues. Germline CDR1 ENHRY, CDR2 SYGVKD. The CDR3 spells CAISGGKGDTEAFF. The CDR3 DNA is TGTGCCATCAGTGGGGGGAAAGGGGACACTGAAGCTTTCTTT.

This clonotype came up a few times. The chain recombines TRBV7-9 with TRBJ2-3; unclear D gene. The CDR3 is 12 amino acids. V was pared by 7 bases and J by 2 bases, with 7 bases between. Germline CDR1 and CDR2: SEHNR and FQNEAQ (reference sequence). The CDR3, as DNA: TGTGCCAGCAACCTCCACACAGATACGCAGTATTTT. It encodes CASNLHTDTQYF.

This chain joins TRBV30 and TRBJ1-2; D not resolved. The germline CDR1 and CDR2 sequences are GTSNPN and SVGIG (reference sequence). The germline V and J ends were trimmed by 0 bases and 6 bases, with 8 bases remaining between them. This CDR3 contains 12 residues. CDR3 loop: CAWSVVRDGYTF. The CDR3 nucleotides are TGTGCCTGGAGTGTTGTCCGGGATGGCTACACCTTC.

This clonotype was seen repeatedly, ten times or more. The V gene is TRBV12-3 or TRBV12-4, the J gene TRBJ2-1; maybe TRBD1 (5 bases). With 5 bases removed from V and 8 bases from J, the gap between germline ends came to 13 bases. The CDR3 runs 13 residues. In nucleotides, the CDR3 is TGTGCCAGCAGTGCTGGGCAGGGCCATGAGCAGTTCTTC. It yields the protein CASSAGQGHEQFF.

This clonotype came up many times. This chain joins TRBV5-4 and TRBJ2-3; 9 bases fit TRBD2. The CDR3 sequence is 16 residues long. The trim removed 0 bases at V and 3 bases at J, leaving 5 bases unmatched. Germline V gene data show CDR1 as SGHNT and CDR2 as YYREEE (reference sequence). Written as DNA, the CDR3 is TGTGCCAGCAGCTTGGATGGCGGGAGGGGGACAGATACGCAGTATTTT. This codes for CASSLDGGRGTDTQYF.

The V call is TRBV20-1, the J call TRBJ2-1; D gene unclear. This CDR3 comprises 13 residues. Germline CDR1 and CDR2: DFQATT and SNEGSKA (reference sequence). The CDR3 sequence: CRPLGLDYNEQFF. CDR3 DNA: TGCAGGCCCCTCGGGTTGGACTACAATGAGCAGTTCTTC.

This clonotype was counted between two and nine times. The chain employs TRBV7-2 and TRBJ2-3; 8 bases agree with TRBD2. Unmatched junction bases numbered 6, after V lost 5 bases and J lost 2 bases. The germline CDR1 and CDR2 sequences are SGHTA and FQGNSA. The CDR3 has 15 amino acids. The CDR3: CASSLRTSPTDTQYF. CDR3 nucleotides: TGTGCCAGCAGCCTACGGACTAGCCCCACAGATACGCAGTATTTT.

This rearrangement joins TRBV2 to TRBJ1-5, with D unresolved. V lost 7 bases and J lost 0, with 4 bases in between. The V gene's germline CDR1 is SNHLY and CDR2 FYNNEI. The CDR3 runs 12 residues. The DNA of the CDR3 is TGTGCCAGCAAAGATAGCAATCAGCCCCAGCATTTT. Amino acid sequence: CASKDSNQPQHF. The complete variable domain, with remaining parts taken from reference TRBV2 and TRBJ1-5, reads EPEVTQTPSHQVTQMGQEVILRCVPISNHLYFYWYRQILGQKVEFLVSFYNNEISEKSEIFDDQFSVERPDGSNFTLKIRSTKLEDSAMYFCASKDSNQPQHFGDGTRLSIL.

This clonotype has at least ten counts. CDR3 nucleotide sequence: TGCAGTGCTAGGGGACTAGCGGATAACAATGAGCAGTTCTTC. This codes for CSARGLADNNEQFF. The V gene is TRBV20-1, the J gene TRBJ2-1; TRBD2 aligns across 11 bases. The CDR3 has 14 residues. Germline lookup yields CDR1 DFQATT and CDR2 SNEGSKA (reference sequence). Losses at the gene ends were 3 bases for V and 5 bases for J; bases not matched to a gene: 3.

This clonotype was seen only a few times. For the CDR3, the DNA is TGTGCCAGCAGACCCCGACAGGAGCCAAACACCGGGGAGCTGTTTTTT. It is translated as CASRPRQEPNTGELFF. The rearrangement uses TRBV7-9 and TRBJ2-2; possibly TRBD1 for D (6 bases). This CDR3 is 16 amino acids long. Trimming took off 6 bases at V and 2 bases at J, with 16 bases between the two ends. Germline V gene sequence: CDR1 SEHNR, CDR2 FQNEAQ (reference sequence).

The rearrangement joins TRBV7-9 to TRBJ2-2; maybe TRBD1 (6 bases). The CDR3 is 15 residues long. V was trimmed by 5 bases and J by 4 bases, leaving 14 bases between them. Germline V gene data show CDR1 as SEHNR and CDR2 as FQNEAQ (reference sequence). CDR3 sequence (DNA): TGTGCCAGCAGCCCAATAGGGGGTCCCACCGGGGAGCTGTTTTTT. Its translation is CASSPIGGPTGELFF.